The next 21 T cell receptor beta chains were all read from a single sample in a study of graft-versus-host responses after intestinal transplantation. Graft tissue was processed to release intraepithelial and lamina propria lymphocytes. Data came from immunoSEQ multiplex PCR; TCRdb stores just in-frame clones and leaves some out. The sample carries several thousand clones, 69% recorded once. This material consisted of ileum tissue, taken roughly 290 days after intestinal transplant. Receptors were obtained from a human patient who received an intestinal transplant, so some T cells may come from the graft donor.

The CDR3 region is CASSLVAAGVGEQYF. CDR3 DNA: TGTGCCAGCAGCTTGGTTGCAGCGGGAGTGGGAGAGCAGTACTTC. The chain has TRBV7-2 and TRBJ2-7, with 8 nucleotides matching TRBD2. The germline V gene encodes CDR1 SGHTA and CDR2 FQGNSA. The CDR3 spans 15 residues. V shed 3 bases, J shed 7 bases, and the junction held 11 bases outside the gene matches.

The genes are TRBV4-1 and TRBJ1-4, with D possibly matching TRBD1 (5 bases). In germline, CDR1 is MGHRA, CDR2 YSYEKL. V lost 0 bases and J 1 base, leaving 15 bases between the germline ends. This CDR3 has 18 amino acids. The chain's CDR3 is CASSQDRGSSVTNEKLFF. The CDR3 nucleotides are TGCGCCAGCAGCCAAGATCGGGGCAGTAGCGTAACTAATGAAAAACTGTTTTTT.

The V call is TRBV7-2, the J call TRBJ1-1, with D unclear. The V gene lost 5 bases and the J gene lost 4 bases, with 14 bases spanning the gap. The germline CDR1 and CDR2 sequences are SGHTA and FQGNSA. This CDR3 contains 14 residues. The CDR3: CASSLQKGSTEAFF. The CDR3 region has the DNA TGTGCCAGCAGCCTTCAGAAAGGTTCCACTGAAGCTTTCTTT.

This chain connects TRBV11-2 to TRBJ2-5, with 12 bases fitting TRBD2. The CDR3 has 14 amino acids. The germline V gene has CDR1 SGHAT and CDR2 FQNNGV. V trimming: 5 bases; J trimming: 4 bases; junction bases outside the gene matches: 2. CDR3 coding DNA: TGTGCCAGCAGCCTAGCGGGAGGGCCAGAGACCCAGTACTTC. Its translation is CASSLAGGPETQYF.

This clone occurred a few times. CDR3 in DNA: TGTGCCAGCAGCCCACAGGGGGCGAACACCGGGGAGCTGTTTTTT. It translates to CASSPQGANTGELFF. This chain connects TRBV7-3 to TRBJ2-2; 8 bases are a match to TRBD1. The CDR3 is made up of 15 amino acids. Germline V gene sequence: CDR1 SGHTA, CDR2 FQGTGA. Trimming removed 5 bases from V and 0 bases from J; junction bases left unmatched: 2.

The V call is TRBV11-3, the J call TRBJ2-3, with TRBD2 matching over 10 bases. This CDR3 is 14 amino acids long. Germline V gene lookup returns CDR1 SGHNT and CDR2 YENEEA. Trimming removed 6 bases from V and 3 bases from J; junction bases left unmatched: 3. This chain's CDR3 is CASSPGLATDTQYF. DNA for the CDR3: TGTGCCAGCAGTCCGGGACTAGCGACAGATACGCAGTATTTT.

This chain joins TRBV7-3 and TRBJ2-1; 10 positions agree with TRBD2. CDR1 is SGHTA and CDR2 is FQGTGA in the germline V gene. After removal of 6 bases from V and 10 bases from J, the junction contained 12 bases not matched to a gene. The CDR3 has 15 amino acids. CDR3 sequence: CASSKMGLALPEQFF. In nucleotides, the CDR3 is TGTGCCAGCAGTAAAATGGGACTAGCGTTACCCGAGCAGTTCTTC. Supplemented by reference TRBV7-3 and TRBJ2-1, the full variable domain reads GAGVSQTPSNKVTEKGKYVELRCDPISGHTALYWYRQSLGQGPEFLIYFQGTGAADDSGLPNDRFFAVRPEGSVSTLKIQRTERGDSAVYLCASSKMGLALPEQFFGPGTRLTVL.

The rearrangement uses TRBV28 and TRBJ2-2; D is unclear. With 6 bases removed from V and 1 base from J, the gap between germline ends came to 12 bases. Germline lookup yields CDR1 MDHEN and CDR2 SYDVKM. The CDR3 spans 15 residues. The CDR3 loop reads CASSPPLRNTGELFF. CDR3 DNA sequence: TGTGCCAGCAGCCCCCCTTTAAGGAACACCGGGGAGCTGTTTTTT.

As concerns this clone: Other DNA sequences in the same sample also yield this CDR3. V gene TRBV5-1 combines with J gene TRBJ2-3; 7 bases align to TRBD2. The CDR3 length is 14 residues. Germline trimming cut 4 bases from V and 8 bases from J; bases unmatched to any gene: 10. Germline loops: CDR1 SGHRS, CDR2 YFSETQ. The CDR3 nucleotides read TGCGCCAGCAGCATTTGGTTAGCGGGCCCTACGCAGTATTTT. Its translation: CASSIWLAGPTQYF.

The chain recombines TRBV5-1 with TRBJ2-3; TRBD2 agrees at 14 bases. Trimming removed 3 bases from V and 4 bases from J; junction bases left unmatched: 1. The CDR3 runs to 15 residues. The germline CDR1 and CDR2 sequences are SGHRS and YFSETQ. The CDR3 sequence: CASSWTSGRPDTQYF. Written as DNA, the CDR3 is TGCGCCAGCAGCTGGACTAGCGGGAGGCCAGATACGCAGTATTTT.

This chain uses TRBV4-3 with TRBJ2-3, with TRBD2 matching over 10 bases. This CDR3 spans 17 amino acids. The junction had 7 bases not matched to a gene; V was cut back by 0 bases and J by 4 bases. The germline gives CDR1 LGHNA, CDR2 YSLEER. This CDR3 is CASSQDSASGRADTQYF. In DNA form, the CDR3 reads TGCGCCAGCAGCCAAGATAGCGCTAGCGGGAGAGCAGATACGCAGTATTTT.

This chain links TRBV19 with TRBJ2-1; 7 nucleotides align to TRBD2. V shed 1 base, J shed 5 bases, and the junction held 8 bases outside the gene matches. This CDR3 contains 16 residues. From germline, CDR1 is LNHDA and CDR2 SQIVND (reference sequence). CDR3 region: CASSIAGLDINNEQFF. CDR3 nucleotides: TGTGCCAGTAGTATAGCTGGACTAGATATTAACAATGAGCAGTTCTTC.

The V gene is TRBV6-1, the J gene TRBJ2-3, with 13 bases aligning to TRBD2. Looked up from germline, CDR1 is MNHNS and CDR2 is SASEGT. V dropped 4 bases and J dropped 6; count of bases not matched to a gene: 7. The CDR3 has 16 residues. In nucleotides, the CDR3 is TGTGCCAGCAGTGCCGGGACTAGCGGGGTCCGGGATACGCAGTATTTT. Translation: CASSAGTSGVRDTQYF.

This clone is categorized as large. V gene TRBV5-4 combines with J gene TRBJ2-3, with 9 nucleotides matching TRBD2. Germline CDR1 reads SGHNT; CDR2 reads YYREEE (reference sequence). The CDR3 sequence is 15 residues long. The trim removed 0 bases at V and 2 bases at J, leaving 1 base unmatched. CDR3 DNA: TGTGCCAGCAGCTTGGCTAGCGGGAACACAGATACGCAGTATTTT. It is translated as CASSLASGNTDTQYF.

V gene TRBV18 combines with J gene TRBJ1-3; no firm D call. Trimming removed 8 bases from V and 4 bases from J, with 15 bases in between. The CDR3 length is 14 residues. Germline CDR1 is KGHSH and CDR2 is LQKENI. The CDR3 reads CASTLGGGGNTIYF. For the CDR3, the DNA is TGTGCCAGCACCTTGGGAGGAGGCGGAAACACCATATATTTT.

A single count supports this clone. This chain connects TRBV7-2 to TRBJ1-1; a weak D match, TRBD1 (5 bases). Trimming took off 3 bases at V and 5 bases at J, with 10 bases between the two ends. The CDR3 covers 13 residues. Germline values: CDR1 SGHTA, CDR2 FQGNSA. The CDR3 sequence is CASSLGGVTEAFF. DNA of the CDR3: TGTGCCAGCAGCTTGGGGGGGGTGACTGAAGCTTTCTTT. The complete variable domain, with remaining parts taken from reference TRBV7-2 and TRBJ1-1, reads GAGVSQSPSNKVTEKGKDVELRCDPISGHTALYWYRQSLGQGLEFLIYFQGNSAPDKSGLPSDRFSAERTGGSVSTLTIQRTQQEDSAVYLCASSLGGVTEAFFGQGTRLTVV.

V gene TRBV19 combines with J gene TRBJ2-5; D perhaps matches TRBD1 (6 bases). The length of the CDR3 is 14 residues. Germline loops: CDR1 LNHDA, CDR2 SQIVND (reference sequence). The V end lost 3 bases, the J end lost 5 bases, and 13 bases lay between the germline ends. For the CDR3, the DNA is TGTGCCAGTAGTATGGCAGGGGAGTGGGAGACCCAGTACTTC. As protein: CASSMAGEWETQYF.

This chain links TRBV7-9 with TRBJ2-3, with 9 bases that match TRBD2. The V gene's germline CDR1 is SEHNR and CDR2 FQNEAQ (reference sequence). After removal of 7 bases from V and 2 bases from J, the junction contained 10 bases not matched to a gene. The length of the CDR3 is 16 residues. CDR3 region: CASTPLGGRATDTQYF. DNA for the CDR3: TGTGCCAGCACCCCTCTTGGCGGGAGGGCCACAGATACGCAGTATTTT.

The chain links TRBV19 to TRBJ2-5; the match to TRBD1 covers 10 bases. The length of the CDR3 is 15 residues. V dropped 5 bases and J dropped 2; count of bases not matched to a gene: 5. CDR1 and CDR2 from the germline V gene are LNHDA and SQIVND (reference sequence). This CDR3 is CASSQGQGIQETQYF. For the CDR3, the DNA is TGTGCCAGTAGTCAGGGACAGGGGATTCAAGAGACCCAGTACTTC.

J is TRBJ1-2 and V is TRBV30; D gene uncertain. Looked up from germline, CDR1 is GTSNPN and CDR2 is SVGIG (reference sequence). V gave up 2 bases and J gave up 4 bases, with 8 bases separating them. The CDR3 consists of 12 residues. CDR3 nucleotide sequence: TGTGCCTGGAGTCCACTGACCTATGGCTACACCTTC. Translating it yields CAWSPLTYGYTF.

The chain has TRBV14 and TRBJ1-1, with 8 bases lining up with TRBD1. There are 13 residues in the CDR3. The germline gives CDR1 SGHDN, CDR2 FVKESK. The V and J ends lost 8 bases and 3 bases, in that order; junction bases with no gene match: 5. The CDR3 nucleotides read TGTGCCAGCTCCCGGACAGGGTACACTGAAGCTTTCTTT. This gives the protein CASSRTGYTEAFF.